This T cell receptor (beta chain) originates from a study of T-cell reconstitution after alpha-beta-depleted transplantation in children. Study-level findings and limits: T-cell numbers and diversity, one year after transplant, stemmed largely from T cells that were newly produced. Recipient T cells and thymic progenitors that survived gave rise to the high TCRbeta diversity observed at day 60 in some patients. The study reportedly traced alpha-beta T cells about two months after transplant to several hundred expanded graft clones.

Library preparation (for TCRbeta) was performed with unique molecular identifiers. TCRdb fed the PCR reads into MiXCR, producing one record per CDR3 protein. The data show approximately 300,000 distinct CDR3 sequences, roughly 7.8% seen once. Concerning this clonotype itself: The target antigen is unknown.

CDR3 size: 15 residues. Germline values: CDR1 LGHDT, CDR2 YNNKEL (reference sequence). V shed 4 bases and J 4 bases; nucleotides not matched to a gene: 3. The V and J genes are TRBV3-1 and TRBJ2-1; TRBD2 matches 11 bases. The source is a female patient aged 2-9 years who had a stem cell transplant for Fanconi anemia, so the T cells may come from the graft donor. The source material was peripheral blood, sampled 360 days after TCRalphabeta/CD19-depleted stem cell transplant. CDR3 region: CASSLRLAGYNEQFF. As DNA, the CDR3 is TGTGCCAGCAGCCTCCGACTAGCGGGGTACAATGAGCAGTTCTTC.